The next 5 T cell receptor beta chains were all read from a single sample in a study of CD8+ T cells in alopecia areata. This sample's treatment: oral pan-JAK inhibitor, 5-10 mg twice daily. Extracted RNA was reverse transcribed into cDNA, the sequencing template. The assay was immunoSEQ multiplex PCR, and TCRdb's table has in-frame clones only and misses some. This sample yields about 200,000 clones, of which over 45% are seen a single time; more than 5.5% belongs to the top ten. Here the sequenced sample was CD4+ T cells sorted from blood, taken at week 24, from a patient treated with tofacitinib. The receptors originated from a human donor with alopecia areata.

The V gene is TRBV25-1, the J gene TRBJ2-5; unclear D gene. The germline CDR1 and CDR2 sequences are MGHDK and SYGVNS. This CDR3 contains 12 residues. V lost 0 bases and J lost 6, with 5 bases in between. CDR3 amino acids: CASSEYPQTQYF. CDR3 nucleotides: TGTGCCAGCAGTGAATATCCCCAGACCCAGTACTTC.

This clone was recorded a few times. This chain connects TRBV5-1 to TRBJ1-4; possible D gene TRBD1, 6 bases. The CDR3 runs to 14 residues. The V end lost 0 bases, the J end lost 7 bases, and 10 bases lay between the germline ends. The germline gives CDR1 SGHRS, CDR2 YFSETQ. The CDR3 coding sequence is TGCGCCAGCAGCTTGGTACAGGGAAGTGAAAAACTGTTTTTT. It is translated as CASSLVQGSEKLFF.

V and J are TRBV6-6 and TRBJ2-1; 10 nucleotides align to TRBD2. CDR3 length equals 15 residues. Germline values: CDR1 MNHNY, CDR2 SVGAGI (reference sequence). Losses at the gene ends were 7 bases for V and 1 base for J; bases not matched to a gene: 4. The CDR3 DNA follows: TGTGCCAGCAACCCTAGCGGGGGATCCTACAATGAGCAGTTCTTC. Its translation: CASNPSGGSYNEQFF.

The genes are TRBV7-8 and TRBJ2-5; no reliable D call. CDR3 length: 15 amino acids. Trimming shortened V by 6 bases and J by 5 bases, and 19 bases separated the two germline ends. The germline V gene encodes CDR1 SGHVS and CDR2 FQNEAQ. This CDR3 reads CASRIGSSISETQYF. In DNA form, the CDR3 reads TGTGCCAGCAGAATAGGGTCCAGTATATCGGAGACCCAGTACTTC.

The chain has TRBV4-3 and TRBJ2-7; D ambiguous. V dropped 0 bases and J dropped 0 bases, with 6 bases sitting between them. Per the germline V gene, CDR1 is LGHNA and CDR2 is YSLEER. The CDR3 has 14 amino acids. This chain's CDR3 is CASSQDGNSYEQYF. CDR3 nucleotides: TGCGCCAGCAGCCAAGACGGCAACTCCTACGAGCAGTACTTC.